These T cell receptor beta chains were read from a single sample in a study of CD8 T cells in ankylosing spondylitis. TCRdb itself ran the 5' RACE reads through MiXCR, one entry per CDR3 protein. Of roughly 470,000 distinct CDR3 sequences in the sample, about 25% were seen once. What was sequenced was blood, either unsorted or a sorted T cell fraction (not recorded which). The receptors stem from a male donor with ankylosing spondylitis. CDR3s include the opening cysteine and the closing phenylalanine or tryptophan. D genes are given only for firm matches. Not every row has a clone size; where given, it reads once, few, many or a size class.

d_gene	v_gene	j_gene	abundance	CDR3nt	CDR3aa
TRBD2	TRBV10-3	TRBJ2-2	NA	TGTGCCATCAGCGGGAGGGCCAGCTCCGGGGAGCTGTTTTTT	CAISGRASSGELFF
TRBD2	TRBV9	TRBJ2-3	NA	TGTGCCAGCAGCGAACGGAGCGGGAGTGAGACAGATACGCAGTATTTT	CASSERSGSETDTQYF
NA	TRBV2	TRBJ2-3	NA	TGTGCCAGCAGCCTGACAGATAGCACAGATACGCAGTATTTT	CASSLTDSTDTQYF
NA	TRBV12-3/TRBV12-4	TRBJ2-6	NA	TGTGCCAGCACTTTACGGCTGGGGGGAACTGGGGCCAACGTCCTGACTTTC	CASTLRLGGTGANVLTF
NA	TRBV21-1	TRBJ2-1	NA	TGTGCCAGGGGAGATGAGCAGTTCTTC	CARGDEQFF
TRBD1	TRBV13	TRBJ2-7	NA	TGTGCCAGCAGCTTAGGAGGGACAGGGGAAGCCTACGAGCAGTACTTC	CASSLGGTGEAYEQYF
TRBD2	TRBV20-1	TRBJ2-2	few	TGCAGTGCTAGAGATCGGCGGCTAGCGGACACCGGGGAGCTGTTTTTT	CSARDRRLADTGELFF
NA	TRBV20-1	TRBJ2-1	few	TGCAGTGCTATTCGCCGGGACACGAACTACAATGAGCAGTTCTTC	CSAIRRDTNYNEQFF
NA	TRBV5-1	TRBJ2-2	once	TGCGCCAGCAGCTTGGGAGAGTACACCGGGGAGCTGTTTTTT	CASSLGEYTGELFF
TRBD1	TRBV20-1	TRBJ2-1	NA	TGCAGTGCTGCCGACAGGGGCAATGAGCAGTTCTTC	CSAADRGNEQFF
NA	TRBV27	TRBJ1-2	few	TGTGCCAGCAGTTTGGGTCTAGGGGTTGGTTATGGCTACACCTTC	CASSLGLGVGYGYTF
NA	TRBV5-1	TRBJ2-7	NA	TGCGCCAGCAGCTTTGGCGAGGGATTCGAGCAGTACTTC	CASSFGEGFEQYF
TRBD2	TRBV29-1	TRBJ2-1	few	TGCAGCGTGGGGAGGGGAAATGAGCAGTTCTTC	CSVGRGNEQFF
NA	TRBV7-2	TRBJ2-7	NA	TGTGCCAGCAGCCTGGGTAGAAACACCTACGAGCAGTACTTC	CASSLGRNTYEQYF
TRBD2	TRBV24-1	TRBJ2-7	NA	TGTGCCACCAGTGAGGGGGGGGTCTCCGAGCAGTACTTC	CATSEGGVSEQYF
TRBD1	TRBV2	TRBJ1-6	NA	TGTGCCAGCAAGATCCGGGACAGGGATTCACCCCTCCACTTT	CASKIRDRDSPLHF
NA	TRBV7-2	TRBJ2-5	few	TGTGCCAGCAGCTTACGGTGGGAGCCAGAGGAGACCCAGTACTTC	CASSLRWEPEETQYF
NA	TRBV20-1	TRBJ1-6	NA	TGCAGTGCTAGACAACTAGACAGGCACCCTTCACCCCTCCACTTT	CSARQLDRHPSPLHF
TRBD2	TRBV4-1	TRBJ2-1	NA	TGCGCCAGCAGCTCAGGGGTAGCGGGGTCCAGTGAGCAGTTCTTC	CASSSGVAGSSEQFF
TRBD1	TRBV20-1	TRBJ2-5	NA	TGCAGTGCTCACTCGGCAGGGGGCCCGAAGACCCAGTACTTC	CSAHSAGGPKTQYF
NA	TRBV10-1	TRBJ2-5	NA	TGCGCCAGCAGTGACGGGCAGGGTCGAGAGACCCAGTACTTC	CASSDGQGRETQYF
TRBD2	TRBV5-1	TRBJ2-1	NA	TGCGCCAGCAGCCCCGGACTAGCGGGAGACGGTGAGCAGTTCTTC	CASSPGLAGDGEQFF
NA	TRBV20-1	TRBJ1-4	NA	TGCAGTGCACCAGATCAAACAGGGCTTGCAACTAATGAAAAACTGTTTTTT	CSAPDQTGLATNEKLFF
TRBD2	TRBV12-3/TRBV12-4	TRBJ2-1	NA	TGTGCCAGCAGTTTAAAGACCTTAGCGGGAGGGCACTACAATGAGCAGTTCTTC	CASSLKTLAGGHYNEQFF
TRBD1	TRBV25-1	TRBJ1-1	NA	TGTGCCAGCAGGCCAGGGGGCGCCGCTGAAGCTTTCTTT	CASRPGGAAEAFF
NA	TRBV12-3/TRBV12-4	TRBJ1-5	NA	TGTGCCAGCAGTTTCCGGGAAGGTCAGCCCCAGCATTTT	CASSFREGQPQHF
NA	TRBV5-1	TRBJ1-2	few	TGCGCCAGCAGCTTGGAGAGTGGGAATAACTATGGCTACACCTTC	CASSLESGNNYGYTF
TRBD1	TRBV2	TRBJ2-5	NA	TGTGCCAGCAGTACGAACAGGGGTGAGACCCAGTACTTC	CASSTNRGETQYF
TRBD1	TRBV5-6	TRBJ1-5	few	TGTGCCAGCAGCCGGGACAGGGGACGTCAGCCCCAGCATTTT	CASSRDRGRQPQHF